This paragraph reports one T cell receptor (beta chain). Antigen unknown. The sample is drawn from a study of OX40 agonist ivuxolimab in advanced cancers. Whole-study context: A mean age of around 63 years, range roughly 20 to 90, was recorded, and under 85% were male. Study-level results: Relative to CD4+ cells, CD8+ T cells on average had more expanded clones.

The CDR3 runs 15 residues. After removal of 0 bases from V and 6 bases from J, the junction contained 9 bases not matched to a gene. The V gene's germline CDR1 is SGDLS and CDR2 YYNGEE. Sequencing was performed with immunoSEQ multiplex PCR; in TCRdb, only in-frame clones are kept and a portion is missing. The data contain around 34,000 clones, around four fifths of them seen just once; the ten biggest clones take up just over 14%. The sequencing used CD4+ or CD8+ T cells sorted from blood, collected in a trial of the OX40 agonist ivuxolimab. The sequence was collected from an adult with an advanced solid tumor such as melanoma, head and neck, liver or kidney cancer. The chain employs TRBV9 and TRBJ2-7, with 7 bases lining up with TRBD1. The CDR3 is CASSVGSTGQGEQYF. The CDR3 DNA reads TGTGCCAGCAGCGTAGGATCGACAGGGCAGGGCGAGCAGTACTTC.